Each of the 31 T cell receptor beta chains below was sequenced from the same sample in a study of shared clonotypes between healthy human individuals. Only in-frame clones appear in the TCRdb table, and some are missing; sequencing was by immunoSEQ multiplex PCR. The sample shows 400,000 to 600,000 clones, 70% to 80% of them seen only once. Input material: PBMCs. Source of these receptors: a woman aged 40 to 50 in good health. Some clones in this sample may be carry-over from other donors' samples.

The chain links TRBV28 to TRBJ2-7, with D hard to call. The germline V and J ends were trimmed by 4 bases and 3 bases, with 19 bases remaining between them. Per the germline V gene, CDR1 is MDHEN and CDR2 is SYDVKM. This CDR3 has 16 amino acids. The CDR3 spells CASSSNTYYSLYEQYF. The CDR3 DNA follows: TGTGCCAGCAGTTCCAATACTTATTATTCGCTCTACGAGCAGTACTTC.

This clone was recorded many times. This chain joins TRBV2 and TRBJ2-7, with D hard to call. CDR3 length equals 12 residues. Germline-derived CDR1 and CDR2 are SNHLY and FYNNEI. The V gene lost 0 bases and the J gene lost 8 bases, with 8 bases spanning the gap. The CDR3 nucleotides read TGTGCCAGCAGTGAAGCGCTCGGACAGCAGTACTTC. It codes for CASSEALGQQYF.

This chain links TRBV15 with TRBJ1-2, with 8 bases that match TRBD1. The germline V gene encodes CDR1 LNHNV and CDR2 YYDKDF (reference sequence). With V trimmed by 3 bases and J by 4 bases, 1 base remained unmatched. The CDR3 consists of 13 residues. CDR3 residues: CATSRGTGYGYTF. The CDR3 DNA is TGTGCCACCAGCAGGGGGACAGGCTATGGCTACACCTTC.

The chain couples TRBV5-8 to TRBJ2-1; D gene ambiguous. V was cut by 4 bases and J by 0 bases, with 8 bases left in between. Germline V gene lookup returns CDR1 SGHTS and CDR2 YDEGEE. This CDR3 comprises 14 residues. CDR3 bases: TGTGCCAGCAGCCAAGGGTTCTCCTACAATGAGCAGTTCTTC. The encoded protein is CASSQGFSYNEQFF.

The chain uses TRBV6-1 and TRBJ2-5; the match to TRBD1 covers 7 bases. Germline values: CDR1 MNHNS, CDR2 SASEGT. The CDR3 is made up of 15 amino acids. V was clipped by 4 bases and J by 1 base; unmatched bases: 6. The CDR3, as DNA: TGTGCCAGCAGTGCCCTGGGACAGTCCCAAGAGACCCAGTACTTC. Translated, it gives CASSALGQSQETQYF.

This chain uses TRBV19 with TRBJ1-5, with D possibly TRBD1 on 6 matching bases. The CDR3 is made up of 15 amino acids. Germline assignment: CDR1 LNHDA and CDR2 SQIVND (reference sequence). Trimming removed 4 bases from V and 0 bases from J, with 10 bases in between. The CDR3 bases are TGTGCCAGTAGTAGGGACAAAGATAGCAATCAGCCCCAGCATTTT. Translating gives CASSRDKDSNQPQHF.

The CDR3 sequence is CASLRLAWGSDTQYF. CDR3 nucleotides: TGTGCCAGCCTTAGACTAGCGTGGGGATCAGATACGCAGTATTTT. V gene TRBV6-1 combines with J gene TRBJ2-3, with 8 nucleotides matching TRBD2. This CDR3 contains 15 residues. The ends lost 8 bases at V and 4 bases at J; junction bases unmatched: 11. Germline V gene sequence: CDR1 MNHNS, CDR2 SASEGT.

Regarding this clone: This sample also contains other DNA sequences that code for the same CDR3. The DNA of the CDR3 is TGTGCCAGCTCACCAGACAGGAGCTCCTACAATGAGCAGTTCTTC. This codes for CASSPDRSSYNEQFF. The rearrangement joins TRBV18 to TRBJ2-1; D might be TRBD1 (6 bases). This CDR3 is 15 amino acids long. Germline CDR1 KGHSH, CDR2 LQKENI. The ends were cut back, 2 bases at V and 0 bases at J, with 8 bases in the middle.

J is TRBJ2-3 and V is TRBV7-8, with D unclear. V was cut by 0 bases and J by 2 bases, with 3 bases left in between. The CDR3 is 13 residues long. The germline gives CDR1 SGHVS, CDR2 FQNEAQ. CDR3 nucleotides: TGTGCCAGCAGCTTAGCCCCCACAGATACGCAGTATTTT. Translation gives CASSLAPTDTQYF.

The chain has TRBV7-7 and TRBJ2-7; maybe TRBD2 (5 bases). This CDR3 spans 13 amino acids. CDR1 and CDR2 (germline): SSHAT, FNYEAQ (reference sequence). Trimming pared 4 bases from V and 6 bases from J, leaving 13 bases between. The CDR3: CASSYRGSGEQYF. The CDR3 DNA is TGTGCCAGCAGCTACCGGGGTTCGGGCGAGCAGTACTTC.

This clone occurred a few times. The chain links TRBV9 to TRBJ1-2; no definite D call. CDR1 is SGDLS and CDR2 is YYNGEE in the germline V gene. Trimming took 3 bases from V and 7 from J, leaving 10 bases between them. The CDR3 is 12 residues long. CDR3 bases: TGTGCCAGCAGCGCCCCAGAGGGTGGCTACACCTTC. Translating gives CASSAPEGGYTF.

This sequence joins TRBV9 and TRBJ2-7; possibly TRBD2 for D (6 bases). The CDR3 has 17 amino acids. Germline loops: CDR1 SGDLS, CDR2 YYNGEE. Between the trimmed V and J ends, which lost 0 bases and 2 bases, there was a span of 18 bases. In DNA form, the CDR3 reads TGTGCCAGCAGCGTAGCCCCCGTTGGAGGGACCACCTACGAGCAGTACTTC. It is translated as CASSVAPVGGTTYEQYF.

The chain joins TRBV5-1 to TRBJ2-6; 11 bases fit TRBD1. The CDR3 covers 18 residues. Germline V gene lookup returns CDR1 SGHRS and CDR2 YFSETQ. Trimming at V came to 0 bases and at J to 3 bases, leaving 5 bases not matched to a gene. The CDR3 spells CASSLDGTGGGGANVLTF. The CDR3 bases are TGCGCCAGCAGCTTGGATGGGACAGGGGGTGGTGGGGCCAACGTCCTGACTTTC. The full variable domain, in which reference TRBV5-1 and TRBJ2-6 provide the parts outside the CDR3, is KAGVTQTPRYLIKTRGQQVTLSCSPISGHRSVSWYQQTPGQGLQFLFEYFSETQRNKGNFPGRFSGRQFSNSRSEMNVSTLELGDSALYLCASSLDGTGGGGANVLTFGAGSRLTVL.

The chain recombines TRBV28 with TRBJ2-7, with D perhaps assigned TRBD1 or TRBD2 (5 bases each). There are 14 residues in the CDR3. V was clipped by 2 bases and J by 3 bases, with 11 bases between them. The V gene's germline CDR1 is MDHEN and CDR2 SYDVKM. In nucleotides, the CDR3 is TGTGCCAGCAGTTTAGGGGGAGTGGGCTACGAGCAGTACTTC. This sequence encodes CASSLGGVGYEQYF.

The V and J genes are TRBV19 and TRBJ2-2; D unclear. V was clipped by 2 bases and J by 5 bases, with 9 bases between them. The germline gives CDR1 LNHDA, CDR2 SQIVND (reference sequence). The CDR3 totals 14 residues. CDR3 protein: CASSILGWTGELFF. As DNA, the CDR3 is TGTGCCAGTAGTATATTGGGGTGGACCGGGGAGCTGTTTTTT.

Only a few counts were recorded for this clone. The chain employs TRBV28 and TRBJ2-7; D is possibly TRBD1 (6 bases). CDR3 length: 13 amino acids. Germline-derived CDR1 and CDR2 are MDHEN and SYDVKM. V was trimmed by 5 bases and J by 4 bases, leaving 12 bases between them. Here the CDR3 reads CASSVQGSYEQYF. CDR3 bases: TGTGCCAGCAGTGTACAGGGTTCGTACGAGCAGTACTTC.

The rearrangement links TRBV6-4 to TRBJ2-1; TRBD2 aligns across 9 bases. With 3 bases clipped from V and 6 bases from J, the junction kept 6 bases outside the gene matches. Looked up from germline, CDR1 is MRHNA and CDR2 is SNTAGT. This CDR3 contains 15 residues. The CDR3 is CASSEEAGGLNEQFF. The CDR3 DNA reads as TGTGCCAGCAGTGAGGAAGCGGGGGGACTCAATGAGCAGTTCTTC.

The V call is TRBV9, the J call TRBJ2-1; 11 bases map to TRBD2. J gave up 4 bases and V 3 bases, and 9 bases lay outside the gene matches. From germline, CDR1 is SGDLS and CDR2 YYNGEE. This CDR3 has 17 amino acids. This chain's CDR3 is CASSAGLAGLGYNEQFF. CDR3 nucleotide sequence: TGTGCCAGCAGCGCCGGACTAGCGGGCTTGGGGTACAATGAGCAGTTCTTC.

This clone was seen many times. Other DNA sequences in the same sample also yield this CDR3. The chain is built from TRBV30 and TRBJ2-5; D not resolved. CDR1 is GTSNPN and CDR2 is SVGIG in the germline V gene (reference sequence). The CDR3 extends over 13 amino acids. Trimming pared 2 bases from V and 9 bases from J, leaving 16 bases between. The CDR3 spells CAWSPAASVAQYF. Written as DNA, the CDR3 is TGTGCCTGGAGTCCCGCAGCCTCCGTGGCCCAGTACTTC.

The J gene is TRBJ2-7, the V gene TRBV12-5; D not resolved. The germline V and J ends were trimmed by 7 bases and 6 bases, with 13 bases remaining between them. The CDR3 has 12 amino acids. Germline loops: CDR1 LGHNT, CDR2 FRNRAP. The CDR3 here is CASAASVGEQYF. The DNA for the CDR3 is TGTGCTAGTGCCGCGAGTGTCGGCGAGCAGTACTTC.

Here the CDR3 reads CASSTDSYNEQFF. CDR3 DNA sequence: TGTGCCAGCAGCACCGACAGTTACAATGAGCAGTTCTTC. The chain has TRBV7-8 and TRBJ2-1; possibly TRBD1 for D (5 bases). This CDR3 has 13 amino acids. The germline V gene encodes CDR1 SGHVS and CDR2 FQNEAQ. V dropped 5 bases and J dropped 4 bases, with 9 bases sitting between them.

The V and J genes are TRBV5-1 and TRBJ2-1; D not resolved. This CDR3 has 16 amino acids. Germline V gene sequence: CDR1 SGHRS, CDR2 YFSETQ. Deletions cut 1 base from V and 5 bases from J, with 16 bases between. CDR3 amino acids: CASSLNTVDANNEQFF. The CDR3 DNA reads as TGCGCCAGCAGCTTGAATACGGTGGATGCAAACAATGAGCAGTTCTTC.

The V and J genes are TRBV28 and TRBJ2-1; no clear D gene. The CDR3 runs to 13 residues. V was clipped by 2 bases and J by 8 bases, with 10 bases between them. Germline values: CDR1 MDHEN, CDR2 SYDVKM. DNA for the CDR3: TGTGCCAGCAGTTTACACGTCCTCGATGAGCAGTTCTTC. Translation: CASSLHVLDEQFF.

As regards this clone: At the DNA level, this CDR3 is encoded by other sequences in the same sample as well. The chain recombines TRBV9 with TRBJ2-5; 12 nucleotides align to TRBD2. Germline V CDR1 and CDR2: SGDLS, YYNGEE. There are 16 residues in the CDR3. Losses at the gene ends were 4 bases for V and 2 bases for J; bases not matched to a gene: 6. Here the CDR3 DNA reads TGTGCCAGCAGCAGGACTAGCGGGACGTATCAAGAGACCCAGTACTTC. It specifies CASSRTSGTYQETQYF.

CDR3 bases: TGTGCCAGCGGGTCGACTAGCGGGAGGGCCAGGGAGCAGTTCTTC. Translated, it gives CASGSTSGRAREQFF. The chain recombines TRBV28 with TRBJ2-1, with 14 bases fitting TRBD2. This CDR3 is 15 amino acids long. Germline V gives CDR1 MDHEN, CDR2 SYDVKM. Germline trimming cut 8 bases from V and 10 bases from J; bases unmatched to any gene: 10.

The chain joins TRBV5-1 to TRBJ2-3, with TRBD1 as a possible D gene (5 bases). The V and J ends lost 5 bases and 0 bases respectively, with 13 bases between them. Germline lookup yields CDR1 SGHRS and CDR2 YFSETQ. The CDR3 runs to 15 residues. The CDR3 region has the DNA TGCGCCAGCAGTTCAGACAGACCGAGCACAGATACGCAGTATTTT. The encoded protein is CASSSDRPSTDTQYF.

The genes are TRBV11-2 and TRBJ2-5; 7 nucleotides align to TRBD2. The DNA end lines up better with TRBJ2-7; the J call may be wrong. The CDR3 has 16 residues. Germline loops: CDR1 SGHAT, CDR2 FQNNGV. CDR3 coding DNA: TGTGCCAGCAGCTTAGATTGGAGCGGGAACTCCTACGAGCAGTACTTC. The encoded protein is CASSLDWSGNSYEQYF.

The chain couples TRBV7-2 to TRBJ2-3; D ambiguous. The CDR3 is 14 residues long. The germline CDR1 and CDR2 sequences are SGHTA and FQGNSA. Between the trimmed V and J ends, which lost 4 bases and 0 bases, there was a span of 8 bases. CDR3: CASSSRRSTDTQYF. The CDR3 nucleotides are TGTGCCAGCAGCTCCAGACGGAGCACAGATACGCAGTATTTT. The full variable domain, its missing parts supplied by reference TRBV7-2 and TRBJ2-3, is GAGVSQSPSNKVTEKGKDVELRCDPISGHTALYWYRQSLGQGLEFLIYFQGNSAPDKSGLPSDRFSAERTGGSVSTLTIQRTQQEDSAVYLCASSSRRSTDTQYFGPGTRLTVL.

This chain connects TRBV10-3 to TRBJ2-1; D remains ambiguous. V was pared by 3 bases and J by 7 bases, with 10 bases between. CDR1 and CDR2 (germline): ENHRY, SYGVKD. This CDR3 contains 13 residues. CDR3 loop: CAISEWGSNEQFF. In DNA, the CDR3 is TGTGCCATCAGTGAATGGGGTTCGAATGAGCAGTTCTTC.

The rearrangement joins TRBV29-1 to TRBJ2-1, with D unresolved. The germline CDR1 and CDR2 sequences are SQVTM and ANQGSEA. The CDR3 extends over 12 amino acids. Between the trimmed V and J ends, which lost 3 bases and 6 bases, there was a span of 9 bases. The CDR3 sequence is CSVERLLNEQFF. In DNA, the CDR3 is TGCAGCGTTGAGAGACTCCTCAATGAGCAGTTCTTC.

This clone was picked up a small number of times. The V and J genes are TRBV18 and TRBJ2-7, with no clear D. Germline CDR1 is KGHSH and CDR2 is LQKENI. The CDR3 totals 16 residues. V was shortened by 6 bases and J by 0 bases, with 18 bases between the two germline ends. CDR3 in amino acids: CASSSRRQDPSYEQYF. Here the CDR3 DNA reads TGTGCCAGCTCCTCTCGAAGGCAGGATCCCTCCTACGAGCAGTACTTC.